The 29 T cell receptor beta chains listed next were all sequenced from one sample in a study of T cell responses to AZD1222 COVID-19 vaccine. Sequenced by immunoSEQ multiplex PCR; TCRdb stores in-frame clones only, minus some. Altogether 110,000 or so clones are present, 70% to 90% being singletons, with the ten largest covering around 8.4%. This specimen was peripheral blood, taken on day 0 of AZD1222 vaccination. The receptors come from an adult in good health.

As DNA, the CDR3 is TGCAGCGCCCAAGTTAGACAGGACGAGCAGTACTTC. This sequence encodes CSAQVRQDEQYF. The V call is TRBV29-1, the J call TRBJ2-7; D may be TRBD1 (6 bases). This CDR3 is 12 amino acids long. V shed 7 bases and J shed 5 bases, with 15 bases lying between them. The germline V gene has CDR1 SQVTM and CDR2 ANQGSEA.

The chain couples TRBV2 to TRBJ1-1; D is undetermined. The CDR3 spans 15 residues. Looked up from germline, CDR1 is SNHLY and CDR2 is FYNNEI. Trimming stripped 5 bases from V and 1 base from J, with 14 bases between. The CDR3 DNA is TGTGCCAGCAGTCTTGAAAGGACGGGGAACACTGAAGCTTTCTTT. Its translation: CASSLERTGNTEAFF.

The genes are TRBV29-1 and TRBJ2-3, with D perhaps TRBD1 or TRBD2 (6 bases each). Deletions cut 7 bases from V and 0 bases from J, with 14 bases between. Germline CDR1 is SQVTM and CDR2 is ANQGSEA. This CDR3 spans 14 amino acids. The CDR3 coding sequence is TGCAGCGCCAGAGGGGGGTCTAGCACAGATACGCAGTATTTT. Its protein is CSARGGSSTDTQYF.

The chain has TRBV6-5 and TRBJ2-1; tentatively, D is TRBD1 (5 bases). Germline V gene sequence: CDR1 MNHEY, CDR2 SVGAGI. Trimming shortened V by 2 bases and J by 2 bases, and 7 bases separated the two germline ends. The CDR3 totals 14 residues. The CDR3 here is CASSYDRAYNEQFF. The DNA for the CDR3 is TGTGCCAGCAGTTACGACAGAGCCTACAATGAGCAGTTCTTC.

The chain joins TRBV27 to TRBJ1-2, with no clear D. The CDR3 sequence is 13 residues long. Trimming pared 3 bases from V and 4 bases from J, leaving 9 bases between. Per the germline V gene, CDR1 is MNHEY and CDR2 is SMNVEV (reference sequence). Here the CDR3 DNA reads TGTGCCAGCAGTTTTGGCGAGGGCTATGGCTACACCTTC. Amino acid sequence: CASSFGEGYGYTF.

This clone was seen many times. The rearrangement links TRBV19 to TRBJ2-1, with 8 nucleotides matching TRBD2. This CDR3 has 15 residues. Looked up from germline, CDR1 is LNHDA and CDR2 is SQIVND (reference sequence). V was clipped by 6 bases and J by 2 bases; unmatched bases: 6. CDR3 in DNA: TGTGCCAGTAGCGAACTAGCGGACACCTACAATGAGCAGTTCTTC. Its translation: CASSELADTYNEQFF.

The chain combines TRBV7-2 with TRBJ1-4; D gene ambiguous. The CDR3 loop spans 14 amino acids. Germline loops: CDR1 SGHTA, CDR2 FQGNSA. V lost 6 bases and J 0 bases, leaving 8 bases between the germline ends. The CDR3 nucleotides read TGTGCCAGCAGTCCGGAGGCAACTAATGAAAAACTGTTTTTT. Amino acids: CASSPEATNEKLFF.

The chain employs TRBV6-1 and TRBJ2-3, with TRBD2 as a possible D gene (6 bases). Germline loops: CDR1 MNHNS, CDR2 SASEGT. Trimming shortened V by 2 bases and J by 2 bases, and 14 bases separated the two germline ends. This CDR3 is built from 16 residues. The CDR3 spells CASSERGAGPTDTQYF. The CDR3 DNA sequence: TGTGCCAGCAGTGAAAGGGGTGCGGGGCCCACAGATACGCAGTATTTT.

J is TRBJ2-1 and V is TRBV11-2; 7 bases fit TRBD2. The CDR3 contains 11 residues. Looked up from germline, CDR1 is SGHAT and CDR2 is FQNNGV. The junction had 1 base not matched to a gene; V was cut back by 5 bases and J by 9 bases. In nucleotides, the CDR3 is TGTGCCAGCAGCCGGGGGGTTGAGCAGTTCTTC. Encoded protein: CASSRGVEQFF.

The gene calls are TRBV29-1 and TRBJ2-1; D might be TRBD2 (5 bases). Trimming pared 3 bases from V and 6 bases from J, leaving 15 bases between. CDR3 length: 14 residues. Per the germline V gene, CDR1 is SQVTM and CDR2 is ANQGSEA. The CDR3 reads CSVEALASFNEQFF. The CDR3 nucleotides read TGCAGCGTTGAGGCTTTAGCGTCTTTCAATGAGCAGTTCTTC.

The rearrangement links TRBV11-1 to TRBJ2-3; 7 bases align to TRBD2. Germline V gene data show CDR1 as SGHAT and CDR2 as FQDESV (reference sequence). V shed 5 bases and J 2 bases; nucleotides not matched to a gene: 7. The CDR3 consists of 15 residues. The CDR3 DNA sequence: TGTGCCAGCAGCCAAGCGGGATGGATCACAGATACGCAGTATTTT. Protein: CASSQAGWITDTQYF. The full variable domain, completed using reference TRBV11-1 and TRBJ2-3, is EAEVAQSPRYKITEKSQAVAFWCDPISGHATLYWYRQILGQGPELLVQFQDESVVDDSQLPKDRFSAERLKGVDSTLKIQPAELGDSAMYLCASSQAGWITDTQYFGPGTRLTVL.

The J gene is TRBJ2-1, the V gene TRBV13, with 9 positions matching TRBD2. CDR1 is PRHDT and CDR2 is FYEKMQ in the germline V gene (reference sequence). The CDR3 is 19 amino acids. The ends lost 2 bases at V and 0 bases at J; junction bases unmatched: 11. The CDR3 bases are TGTGCCAGCAGCTTAAACCCACCCATTAGCGGGAGCTCCTACAATGAGCAGTTCTTC. Translation gives CASSLNPPISGSSYNEQFF.

The chain employs TRBV7-2 and TRBJ1-5, with D maybe TRBD1 (6 bases). Trimming removed 1 base at V and 4 bases at J, with 11 bases between. The CDR3 is 15 residues long. CDR1 SGHTA and CDR2 FQGNSA come from the germline V gene. CDR3 amino acids: CASSLEGGWNQPQHF. CDR3 DNA: TGTGCCAGCAGCTTAGAGGGGGGGTGGAATCAGCCCCAGCATTTT.

This clone was found once. The gene calls are TRBV7-3 and TRBJ2-1; 16 nucleotides align to TRBD2. The V gene end was trimmed by 4 bases and the J gene end by 4 bases; junction bases not matched to a gene: 1. The CDR3 length is 16 residues. The germline V gene encodes CDR1 SGHTA and CDR2 FQGTGA. CDR3 in amino acids: CASSSGLAGGYNEQFF. The DNA of the CDR3 is TGTGCCAGCAGCTCGGGACTAGCGGGAGGGTACAATGAGCAGTTCTTC.

This clone was detected only a few times. The chain employs TRBV4-1 and TRBJ2-3; 11 bases align to TRBD2. Germline V CDR1 and CDR2: MGHRA, YSYEKL. The trim removed 4 bases at V and 6 bases at J, leaving 6 bases unmatched. This CDR3 spans 15 amino acids. The CDR3 DNA reads as TGCGCCAGCAGCCCTAGCGGGAGGAAGTGGGATACGCAGTATTTT. Translation: CASSPSGRKWDTQYF.

The chain couples TRBV7-2 to TRBJ2-7; D ambiguous. Germline CDR1 SGHTA, CDR2 FQGNSA. The length of the CDR3 is 13 residues. V lost 1 base and J lost 3, with 7 bases in between. The DNA of the CDR3 is TGTGCCAGCAGCTTAGGGGTCCTCTACGAGCAGTACTTC. It translates to CASSLGVLYEQYF.

The CDR3 loop is CASSLRAANTGELFF. DNA for the CDR3: TGTGCCAGCAGTTTAAGGGCCGCGAACACCGGGGAGCTGTTTTTT. J is TRBJ2-2 and V is TRBV27, with D unclear. This CDR3 region has 15 residues. V shed 2 bases and J shed 0 bases, with 7 bases lying between them. The germline V gene has CDR1 MNHEY and CDR2 SMNVEV (reference sequence).

The V call is TRBV27, the J call TRBJ2-7, with D perhaps given as TRBD1 or TRBD2 (5 bases each). V was clipped by 6 bases and J by 4 bases, with 16 bases between them. The CDR3 is 14 residues long. Germline CDR1 is MNHEY and CDR2 is SMNVEV (reference sequence). In nucleotides, the CDR3 is TGTGCCAGCAGCACCAGGGTTGGGGGTTACGAGCAGTACTTC. It yields the protein CASSTRVGGYEQYF.

The chain combines TRBV6-5 with TRBJ2-7; TRBD1 is a possible D gene (6 bases). This CDR3 region has 14 residues. V lost 0 bases to trimming and J lost 7 bases, with 13 bases between them. Germline V CDR1 and CDR2: MNHEY, SVGAGI. Written as DNA, the CDR3 is TGTGCCAGCAGTTACTCAGGGGACATGGGGGAGCAGTACTTC. Its protein is CASSYSGDMGEQYF.

The CDR3 loop is CASSQGRQGPNEKLFF. The DNA of the CDR3 is TGTGCCAGCAGCCAAGGGCGACAGGGCCCTAATGAAAAACTGTTTTTT. The chain couples TRBV3-1 (or the pseudogene TRBV3-2) to TRBJ1-4, with 7 bases identical to TRBD1. The J segment lost 3 bases and the V segment lost 1 base, leaving 5 bases of the junction unmatched. This CDR3 has 16 residues. Germline CDR1 reads LGHDT; CDR2 reads YNNKEL (reference sequence).

J is TRBJ2-7 and V is TRBV24-1, with 8 bases matching TRBD1. The CDR3 loop spans 14 amino acids. V lost 3 bases to trimming and J lost 3 bases; unmatched junction nucleotides: 3. Germline V CDR1 and CDR2: KGHDR, SFDVKD. The CDR3 bases are TGTGCCACCAGTGATCCAGGACAGGGCTACGAGCAGTACTTC. It translates to CATSDPGQGYEQYF.

The chain combines TRBV6-6 with TRBJ1-2; maybe TRBD1 (5 bases). Trimming stripped 0 bases from V and 6 bases from J, with 8 bases between. CDR1 is MNHNY, CDR2 SVGAGI, per germline (reference sequence). The CDR3 is 13 residues long. The CDR3: CASSYSGVNGYTF. The CDR3 DNA sequence: TGTGCCAGCAGTTACTCAGGGGTAAATGGCTACACCTTC.

The chain uses TRBV28 and TRBJ1-1; TRBD1 matches at 9 bases. CDR1 and CDR2 (germline): MDHEN, SYDVKM. CDR3 length: 12 residues. Trimming took 6 bases from V and 8 from J; bases not matched to a gene: 4. The CDR3 nucleotides are TGTGCCAGCAGCACCGGGACAGGGGAAGCTTTCTTT. Amino acid sequence: CASSTGTGEAFF.

This CDR3 reads CAPSPPGGNTEAFF. The DNA for the CDR3 is TGTGCCCCCTCCCCCCCAGGGGGGAACACTGAAGCTTTCTTT. The chain couples TRBV27 to TRBJ1-1; 7 bases agree with TRBD1. The germline CDR1 and CDR2 sequences are MNHEY and SMNVEV (reference sequence). This CDR3 has 14 residues. Trimming at V came to 11 bases and at J to 1 base, leaving 10 bases not matched to a gene.

The chain has TRBV6-5 and TRBJ1-2, with D possibly TRBD1 on 5 matching bases. Germline assignment: CDR1 MNHEY and CDR2 SVGAGI. Trimming removed 4 bases from V and 4 bases from J, with 13 bases in between. This CDR3 is built from 14 residues. The CDR3 region is CASSFTGSVYGYTF. The CDR3 region has the DNA TGTGCCAGCAGTTTTACAGGATCGGTCTATGGCTACACCTTC.

The J gene is TRBJ2-2, the V gene TRBV24-1, with D tentatively TRBD2 (5 bases). With 9 bases removed from V and 1 base from J, the gap between germline ends came to 11 bases. The CDR3 runs 14 residues. Germline loops: CDR1 KGHDR, CDR2 SFDVKD. The CDR3 here is CATDTRRNTGELFF. The CDR3 bases are TGTGCCACCGATACTAGGAGGAACACCGGGGAGCTGTTTTTT.

This clone was recorded only once. The chain uses TRBV6-5 and TRBJ1-1; D not resolved. There are 13 residues in the CDR3. V was shortened by 7 bases and J by 4 bases, with 13 bases between the two germline ends. CDR1 and CDR2 from the germline V gene are MNHEY and SVGAGI. CDR3 nucleotide sequence: TGTGCCAGCACCCCGGCCGGGGTCACTGAAGCTTTCTTT. Translating gives CASTPAGVTEAFF.

V and J are TRBV5-1 and TRBJ1-2; D uncertain. Between the trimmed V and J ends, which lost 4 bases and 7 bases, there was a span of 14 bases. The CDR3 sequence is 13 residues long. The germline CDR1 and CDR2 sequences are SGHRS and YFSETQ. CDR3 residues: CASSLDEGTGYTF. CDR3 nucleotides: TGCGCCAGCAGCCTGGACGAGGGTACTGGCTACACCTTC.

This chain joins TRBV4-2 and TRBJ2-1, with D possibly TRBD2 on 5 matching bases. The CDR3 has 12 residues. Germline V CDR1 and CDR2: LGHNA, YNFKEQ. V gave up 0 bases and J gave up 9 bases, with 6 bases separating them. The CDR3 bases are TGTGCCAGCAGCCAAGATCGGGGTGAGCAGTTCTTC. Amino acids: CASSQDRGEQFF.